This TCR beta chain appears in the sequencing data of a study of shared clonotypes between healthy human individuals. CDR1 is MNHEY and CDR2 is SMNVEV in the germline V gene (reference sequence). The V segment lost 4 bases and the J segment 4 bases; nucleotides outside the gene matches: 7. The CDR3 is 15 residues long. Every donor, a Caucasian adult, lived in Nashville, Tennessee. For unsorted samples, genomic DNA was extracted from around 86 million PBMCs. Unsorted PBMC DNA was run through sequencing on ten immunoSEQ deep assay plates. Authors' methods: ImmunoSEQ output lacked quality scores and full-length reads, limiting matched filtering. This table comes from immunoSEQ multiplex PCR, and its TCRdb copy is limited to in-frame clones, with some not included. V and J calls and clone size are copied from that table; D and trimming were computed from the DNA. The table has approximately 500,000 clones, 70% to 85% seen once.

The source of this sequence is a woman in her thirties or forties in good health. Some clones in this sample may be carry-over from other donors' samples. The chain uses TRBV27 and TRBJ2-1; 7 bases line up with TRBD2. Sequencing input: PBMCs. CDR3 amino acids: CASSSWEGFYNEQFF. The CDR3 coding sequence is TGTGCCAGCAGTTCCTGGGAGGGTTTTTACAATGAGCAGTTCTTC.